A selection of T cell receptor beta chains follows, all from one sample in a study of cytomegalovirus exposure and HLA in healthy donors. TCRdb's copy holds only in-frame clones and misses some; the assay was immunoSEQ multiplex PCR. Found here are under 200,000 clones, around two thirds of them singletons; the top ten hold roughly 2.9%. Sequenced input: PBMCs. These receptors were collected from a man in his forties or fifties in good health and CMV-seronegative. Both conserved end residues are part of each CDR3. The order of the fields is clone size, D gene, CDR3 length, J gene, V gene, CDR3 protein, CDR3 DNA. D genes are given only for firm matches. The size field is filled for only some rows; it gives once, few, many or a size class.

. . 11 TRBJ2-5 TRBV5-1 CASSEKETQYF TGCGCCAGCAGCGAGAAAGAGACCCAGTACTTC
. TRBD1 16 TRBJ2-3 TRBV28 CASSSPRQGARDTQYF TGTGCCAGCAGTAGTCCTCGTCAGGGGGCGCGGGATACGCAGTATTTT
few TRBD1 14 TRBJ1-3 TRBV30 CAWSVGQAGNTIYF TGTGCCTGGAGTGTCGGACAGGCTGGAAACACCATATATTTT
few TRBD1 16 TRBJ2-7 TRBV6-4 CASSEVVGQGAYEQYF TGTGCCAGCAGTGAAGTGGTAGGACAGGGGGCCTACGAGCAGTACTTC
. . 14 TRBJ1-6 TRBV7-6 CASSLGGLYSPLHF TGTGCCAGCAGCTTAGGAGGGCTTTATTCACCCCTCCACTTT
. . 15 TRBJ2-3 TRBV7-2 CASSPSSPGLDTQYF TGTGCCAGCAGCCCCTCCTCTCCGGGACTAGATACGCAGTATTTT
few . 14 TRBJ2-5 TRBV6-6 CASSIRQVQETQYF TGTGCCAGCAGTATACGACAGGTTCAAGAGACCCAGTACTTC
few TRBD2 15 TRBJ2-5 TRBV11-3 CASSRRVGGQETQYF TGTGCCAGCAGCCGCCGGGTGGGAGGGCAAGAGACCCAGTACTTC
few TRBD1 13 TRBJ1-1 TRBV30 CAWSKGGDTEAFF TGTGCCTGGAGTAAAGGGGGCGACACTGAAGCTTTCTTT
few . 14 TRBJ2-6 TRBV4-3 CASSQRGLANVLTF TGCGCCAGCAGCCAGCGGGGGCTGGCCAACGTCCTGACTTTC
few TRBD1 13 TRBJ2-7 TRBV6-5 CASSQGTGVEQYF TGTGCCAGCAGTCAAGGGACAGGGGTCGAGCAGTACTTC
. TRBD2 16 TRBJ2-3 TRBV5-1 CASSSSGRGVTDTQYF TGCGCCAGCAGCTCTAGCGGGAGGGGAGTCACAGATACGCAGTATTTT
. TRBD1 12 TRBJ1-2 TRBV7-2 CASSPRQGGYTF TGTGCCAGCAGCCCCCGACAGGGAGGCTACACCTTC
. . 11 TRBJ2-7 TRBV6-6 CASSSGQTQYF TGTGCCAGCAGTTCCGGACAGACGCAGTACTTC
. . 14 TRBJ2-7 TRBV5-1 CASSQQGGIYEQYF TGCGCCAGCAGTCAACAGGGCGGTATCTACGAGCAGTACTTC
. TRBD2 16 TRBJ2-5 TRBV4-2 CASSQKPGLAEETQYF TGTGCCAGCAGCCAAAAACCGGGACTAGCGGAAGAGACCCAGTACTTC
once . 11 TRBJ2-5 TRBV6-5 CASRLKETQYF TGTGCCAGCAGGCTAAAAGAGACCCAGTACTTC
. TRBD2 15 TRBJ2-7 TRBV6-6 CASGTSYGVIYEQYF TGTGCCAGCGGGACTAGCTATGGGGTAATCTACGAGCAGTACTTC
. TRBD1 15 TRBJ1-3 TRBV5-1 CASSSTGDSGNTIYF TGCGCCAGCAGCTCAACAGGGGACTCTGGGAACACCATATATTTT
. TRBD1 13 TRBJ1-1 TRBV9 CASSPRQGTEAFF TGTGCCAGCAGCCCACGACAGGGGACTGAAGCTTTCTTT
. . 15 TRBJ1-1 TRBV7-9 CASSRGDSRPTEAFF TGTGCCAGCAGCCGGGGGGACTCCCGGCCCACTGAAGCTTTCTTT
few . 17 TRBJ1-5 TRBV4-1 CASSHADSLPPNQPQHF TGCGCCAGCAGCCACGCAGACTCCCTCCCCCCAAATCAGCCCCAGCATTTT
. . 15 TRBJ2-1 TRBV7-5 CARSRGPPDYNEQFF TGTGCCAGAAGCCGAGGCCCCCCGGATTACAATGAGCAGTTCTTC
. . 12 TRBJ2-1 TRBV27 CASSFQGFEQFF TGTGCCAGCAGCTTTCAGGGGTTTGAGCAGTTCTTC
. TRBD1 14 TRBJ1-3 TRBV28 CATRTGLSGNTIYF TGTGCCACCCGGACAGGGTTGAGTGGAAACACCATATATTTT
. . 14 TRBJ2-5 TRBV19 CASSMVGGAETQYF TGTGCCAGTAGTATGGTGGGCGGGGCAGAGACCCAGTACTTC